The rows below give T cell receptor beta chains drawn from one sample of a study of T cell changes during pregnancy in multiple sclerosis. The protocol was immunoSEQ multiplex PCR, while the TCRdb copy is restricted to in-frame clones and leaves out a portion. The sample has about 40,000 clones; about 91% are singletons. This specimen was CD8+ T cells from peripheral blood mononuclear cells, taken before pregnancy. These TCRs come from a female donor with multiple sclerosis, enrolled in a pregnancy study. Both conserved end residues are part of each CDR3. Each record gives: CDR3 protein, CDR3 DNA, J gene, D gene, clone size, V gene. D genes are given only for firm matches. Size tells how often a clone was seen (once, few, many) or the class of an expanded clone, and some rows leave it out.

CDR3 protein: CASSVGRGLETQYF; CDR3 DNA: TGTGCCAGCAGTGTGGGCAGGGGGCTAGAGACCCAGTACTTC; J gene: TRBJ2-5; D gene: TRBD1; clone size: NA; V gene: TRBV25-1
CDR3 protein: CASSTSPSGLPYEQYF; CDR3 DNA: TGTGCCAGCAGTACAAGCCCTTCAGGGTTACCCTACGAGCAGTACTTC; J gene: TRBJ2-7; D gene: NA; clone size: NA; V gene: TRBV27
CDR3 protein: CASSQTGVQETQYF; CDR3 DNA: TGTGCCAGCAGCCAGACAGGGGTCCAAGAGACCCAGTACTTC; J gene: TRBJ2-5; D gene: TRBD1; clone size: NA; V gene: TRBV11-1
CDR3 protein: CASSMGRLAGALEQFF; CDR3 DNA: TGCGCCAGCAGCATGGGAAGACTAGCGGGAGCCCTTGAGCAGTTCTTC; J gene: TRBJ2-1; D gene: TRBD2; clone size: NA; V gene: TRBV5-1
CDR3 protein: CASSVGTGTYEQYF; CDR3 DNA: TGTGCCAGCAGCGTAGGAACGGGGACCTACGAGCAGTACTTC; J gene: TRBJ2-7; D gene: NA; clone size: NA; V gene: TRBV9
CDR3 protein: CASSSYTGDLNYGYTF; CDR3 DNA: TGTGCCAGCAGCTCTTATACAGGGGATCTTAACTATGGCTACACCTTC; J gene: TRBJ1-2; D gene: TRBD1; clone size: few; V gene: TRBV11-1
CDR3 protein: CASSQSYRPTSYEQYF; CDR3 DNA: TGCGCCAGCAGTCAATCATACAGGCCAACCTCCTACGAGCAGTACTTC; J gene: TRBJ2-7; D gene: NA; clone size: NA; V gene: TRBV23-1
CDR3 protein: CASSLSGQGDNEQFF; CDR3 DNA: TGCGCCAGCAGCCTTTCGGGACAGGGCGACAATGAGCAGTTCTTC; J gene: TRBJ2-1; D gene: TRBD1; clone size: few; V gene: TRBV4-1
CDR3 protein: CASSLDRGNYGYTF; CDR3 DNA: TGTGCCAGCAGTTTGGACAGGGGAAACTATGGCTACACCTTC; J gene: TRBJ1-2; D gene: TRBD1; clone size: NA; V gene: TRBV27
CDR3 protein: CASSFRTGSEQYF; CDR3 DNA: TGTGCCAGCAGCTTCAGGACAGGGTCCGAGCAGTACTTC; J gene: TRBJ2-7; D gene: TRBD1; clone size: NA; V gene: TRBV7-2
CDR3 protein: CASTRTSGRAAYEQYF; CDR3 DNA: TGTGCCAGCACCCGAACTAGCGGGAGGGCCGCCTACGAGCAGTACTTC; J gene: TRBJ2-7; D gene: TRBD2; clone size: NA; V gene: TRBV27
CDR3 protein: CASSFGGSLSYEQYF; CDR3 DNA: TGTGCCAGCAGCTTTGGCGGGAGTCTTTCCTACGAGCAGTACTTC; J gene: TRBJ2-7; D gene: TRBD2; clone size: NA; V gene: TRBV5-4
CDR3 protein: CAQRREGGAETQYF; CDR3 DNA: TGTGCCCAACGACGGGAGGGGGGCGCGGAGACCCAGTACTTC; J gene: TRBJ2-5; D gene: TRBD2; clone size: NA; V gene: TRBV30
CDR3 protein: CASSRYRGGDTDTQYF; CDR3 DNA: TGTGCCAGCAGTCGGTACAGGGGGGGAGACACAGATACGCAGTATTTT; J gene: TRBJ2-3; D gene: NA; clone size: NA; V gene: TRBV27
CDR3 protein: CASRGTGTSVETQYF; CDR3 DNA: TGTGCCAGCAGGGGCACCGGGACTAGCGTAGAGACCCAGTACTTC; J gene: TRBJ2-5; D gene: NA; clone size: NA; V gene: TRBV21-1
CDR3 protein: CASSLTSGSQNEQYF; CDR3 DNA: TGTGCCAGCAGCTTAACTAGCGGGAGCCAGAACGAGCAGTACTTC; J gene: TRBJ2-7; D gene: TRBD2; clone size: NA; V gene: TRBV7-2
CDR3 protein: CASSQFSGGNYGYTF; CDR3 DNA: TGTGCCAGCAGCCAATTTTCAGGGGGGAACTATGGCTACACCTTC; J gene: TRBJ1-2; D gene: TRBD1; clone size: NA; V gene: TRBV16
CDR3 protein: CASSFGTSVYEQYF; CDR3 DNA: TGTGCCAGCAGCTTCGGGACTAGCGTCTACGAGCAGTACTTC; J gene: TRBJ2-7; D gene: TRBD2; clone size: medium-sized; V gene: TRBV5-6
CDR3 protein: CASSVGLGGGTDTQYF; CDR3 DNA: TGTGCCAGCAGCGTCGGTTTGGGGGGTGGAACAGATACGCAGTATTTT; J gene: TRBJ2-3; D gene: NA; clone size: NA; V gene: TRBV9
CDR3 protein: CSVEAGSNTGELFF; CDR3 DNA: TGCAGCGTTGAGGCCGGGTCGAACACCGGGGAGCTGTTTTTT; J gene: TRBJ2-2; D gene: NA; clone size: NA; V gene: TRBV29-1
CDR3 protein: CASSEGKGGGQPQHF; CDR3 DNA: TGTGCCAGCAGTGAAGGAAAGGGAGGGGGTCAGCCCCAGCATTTT; J gene: TRBJ1-5; D gene: NA; clone size: NA; V gene: TRBV25-1
CDR3 protein: CASSFTAGGMGNEQFF; CDR3 DNA: TGTGCCAGCAGCTTTACAGCGGGAGGGATGGGCAATGAGCAGTTCTTC; J gene: TRBJ2-1; D gene: TRBD2; clone size: NA; V gene: TRBV11-2
CDR3 protein: CARNIGRNQETQYF; CDR3 DNA: TGTGCCAGAAATATAGGGAGAAACCAAGAGACCCAGTACTTC; J gene: TRBJ2-5; D gene: NA; clone size: NA; V gene: TRBV2
CDR3 protein: CATPGQYLNTGELFF; CDR3 DNA: TGTGCCACCCCGGGACAGTACCTTAACACCGGGGAGCTGTTTTTT; J gene: TRBJ2-2; D gene: TRBD1; clone size: NA; V gene: TRBV9
CDR3 protein: CASSFFGEDTQYF; CDR3 DNA: TGTGCCAGCAGTTTTTTCGGTGAAGATACGCAGTATTTT; J gene: TRBJ2-3; D gene: NA; clone size: NA; V gene: TRBV27
CDR3 protein: CASSLGQGAYEQYF; CDR3 DNA: TGTGCTAGCAGCTTAGGCCAGGGGGCCTACGAGCAGTACTTC; J gene: TRBJ2-7; D gene: TRBD1; clone size: once; V gene: TRBV7-7
CDR3 protein: CASGLEPNYEQYF; CDR3 DNA: TGTGCCAGTGGCCTGGAGCCTAACTACGAGCAGTACTTC; J gene: TRBJ2-7; D gene: NA; clone size: NA; V gene: TRBV7-9
CDR3 protein: CASSPLGQGASNQPQHF; CDR3 DNA: TGTGCCAGCAGTCCCCTCGGACAGGGGGCGAGCAATCAGCCCCAGCATTTT; J gene: TRBJ1-5; D gene: TRBD1; clone size: once; V gene: TRBV28
CDR3 protein: CASSYSNPGFYEQYF; CDR3 DNA: TGTGCCAGCAGTTACTCGAACCCGGGTTTCTACGAGCAGTACTTC; J gene: TRBJ2-7; D gene: NA; clone size: NA; V gene: TRBV6-5
CDR3 protein: CASSLGGDGYTF; CDR3 DNA: TGTGCCAGCAGCTTAGGCGGGGATGGCTACACCTTC; J gene: TRBJ1-2; D gene: NA; clone size: few; V gene: TRBV7-9
CDR3 protein: CASSIRGGLTEAFF; CDR3 DNA: TGTGCCAGTAGTATAAGAGGGGGACTAACTGAAGCTTTCTTT; J gene: TRBJ1-1; D gene: NA; clone size: NA; V gene: TRBV19
CDR3 protein: CASSDPRSSTDTQYF; CDR3 DNA: TGTGCCAGCAGTGACCCCCGGTCTAGCACAGATACGCAGTATTTT; J gene: TRBJ2-3; D gene: NA; clone size: NA; V gene: TRBV25-1
CDR3 protein: CSVEPEAGNEQYF; CDR3 DNA: TGCAGCGTTGAACCCGAAGCGGGTAACGAGCAGTACTTC; J gene: TRBJ2-7; D gene: NA; clone size: NA; V gene: TRBV29-1
CDR3 protein: CASSSWSGMEEKLFF; CDR3 DNA: TGTGCCAGCAGTTCCTGGAGCGGGATGGAGGAAAAACTGTTTTTT; J gene: TRBJ1-4; D gene: NA; clone size: NA; V gene: TRBV28
CDR3 protein: CASSQRGTGTDTQYF; CDR3 DNA: TGTGCCAGCAGCCAACGCGGGACAGGCACAGATACGCAGTATTTT; J gene: TRBJ2-3; D gene: NA; clone size: NA; V gene: TRBV14
CDR3 protein: CASSHLMGGDEQFF; CDR3 DNA: TGCGCCAGCAGCCATCTCATGGGGGGGGATGAGCAGTTCTTC; J gene: TRBJ2-1; D gene: TRBD2; clone size: NA; V gene: TRBV4-1
CDR3 protein: CASTFGGARNIQYF; CDR3 DNA: TGTGCCAGTACCTTCGGGGGGGCGCGGAACATTCAGTACTTC; J gene: TRBJ2-4; D gene: TRBD2; clone size: once; V gene: TRBV19
CDR3 protein: CASSLELAYEQYF; CDR3 DNA: TGCGCCAGCAGCTTGGAATTAGCCTACGAGCAGTACTTC; J gene: TRBJ2-7; D gene: NA; clone size: NA; V gene: TRBV5-1
CDR3 protein: CASSDTASGINEPQHF; CDR3 DNA: TGTGCCAGCAGTGACACGGCGAGCGGAATAAATGAGCCCCAGCATTTT; J gene: TRBJ1-5; D gene: NA; clone size: NA; V gene: TRBV7-9
CDR3 protein: CASSPTSNQETQYF; CDR3 DNA: TGTGCCAGCAGCCCGACTAGCAACCAAGAGACCCAGTACTTC; J gene: TRBJ2-5; D gene: TRBD2; clone size: NA; V gene: TRBV7-2
CDR3 protein: CASTPISRGEQFF; CDR3 DNA: TGTGCCAGTACCCCGATAAGTAGGGGTGAGCAGTTCTTC; J gene: TRBJ2-1; D gene: NA; clone size: once; V gene: TRBV19
CDR3 protein: CASSSLATTYNEQFF; CDR3 DNA: TGTGCCAGCAGTTCATTAGCGACGACCTACAATGAGCAGTTCTTC; J gene: TRBJ2-1; D gene: NA; clone size: once; V gene: TRBV6-5
CDR3 protein: CARGDRAGGTDTQYF; CDR3 DNA: TGTGCCAGAGGGGACAGGGCGGGGGGCACAGATACGCAGTATTTT; J gene: TRBJ2-3; D gene: TRBD1; clone size: NA; V gene: TRBV6-1
CDR3 protein: CASSGRAGTGTEAFF; CDR3 DNA: TGTGCCAGCAGCGGTCGGGCAGGGACTGGCACTGAAGCTTTCTTT; J gene: TRBJ1-1; D gene: NA; clone size: NA; V gene: TRBV25-1
CDR3 protein: CASSAGYEQYF; CDR3 DNA: TGTGCCAGCAGTGCAGGCTACGAGCAGTACTTC; J gene: TRBJ2-7; D gene: NA; clone size: NA; V gene: TRBV6-5
CDR3 protein: CASSYVGGSETQYF; CDR3 DNA: TGTGCCAGCAGTTACGTAGGGGGTTCAGAGACCCAGTACTTC; J gene: TRBJ2-5; D gene: NA; clone size: NA; V gene: TRBV6-5
CDR3 protein: CASQSWGGYEQYF; CDR3 DNA: TGTGCCAGCCAATCATGGGGCGGCTACGAGCAGTACTTC; J gene: TRBJ2-7; D gene: NA; clone size: NA; V gene: TRBV11-2
CDR3 protein: CASSQDLGTVSGNTIYF; CDR3 DNA: TGCGCCAGCAGTCAAGACTTAGGAACAGTCTCTGGAAACACCATATATTTT; J gene: TRBJ1-3; D gene: NA; clone size: few; V gene: TRBV4-1
CDR3 protein: CASSEGSGNTEAFF; CDR3 DNA: TGTGCCAGCAGTGAAGGGTCGGGGAACACTGAAGCTTTCTTT; J gene: TRBJ1-1; D gene: NA; clone size: few; V gene: TRBV6-1
CDR3 protein: CASSSLAGEQFF; CDR3 DNA: TGTGCCAGCAGTTCGCTAGCCGGTGAGCAGTTCTTC; J gene: TRBJ2-1; D gene: NA; clone size: NA; V gene: TRBV27
CDR3 protein: CASSRGRCEQYF; CDR3 DNA: TGTGCCAGCAGCAGGGGGCGGTGCGAGCAGTACTTC; J gene: TRBJ2-7; D gene: NA; clone size: NA; V gene: TRBV21-1
CDR3 protein: CASSVQLAGTDTQYF; CDR3 DNA: TGTGCCAGCAGCGTGCAGCTAGCGGGAACAGATACGCAGTATTTT; J gene: TRBJ2-3; D gene: TRBD2; clone size: NA; V gene: TRBV9
CDR3 protein: CASSLDPSAGVDTNRNTIYF; CDR3 DNA: TGTGCCAGCAGCTTAGATCCGAGTGCTGGTGTCGACACCAACAGAAACACCATATATTTT; J gene: TRBJ1-3; D gene: NA; clone size: NA; V gene: TRBV11-2
CDR3 protein: CASSSGVNTEAFF; CDR3 DNA: TGTGCCAGCTCTTCGGGGGTGAACACTGAAGCTTTCTTT; J gene: TRBJ1-1; D gene: NA; clone size: NA; V gene: TRBV18
CDR3 protein: CASSLVVSRDSSSYEQYF; CDR3 DNA: TGCGCCAGCAGCTTGGTGGTAAGTCGAGACTCCAGCTCCTACGAGCAGTACTTC; J gene: TRBJ2-7; D gene: NA; clone size: NA; V gene: TRBV5-1
CDR3 protein: CATGGDTQYF; CDR3 DNA: TGTGCCACCGGAGGAGATACGCAGTATTTT; J gene: TRBJ2-3; D gene: NA; clone size: NA; V gene: TRBV27
CDR3 protein: CASSDSTAGNEQFF; CDR3 DNA: TGTGCCAGCAGTGACTCGACGGCGGGGAATGAGCAGTTCTTC; J gene: TRBJ2-1; D gene: NA; clone size: NA; V gene: TRBV6-4
CDR3 protein: CASSSYTNSNQPQHF; CDR3 DNA: TGTGCCAGCAGTTCGTACACGAATAGCAATCAGCCCCAGCATTTT; J gene: TRBJ1-5; D gene: NA; clone size: NA; V gene: TRBV27
CDR3 protein: CASSIGTSGSNEQFF; CDR3 DNA: TGTGCCAGTAGTATAGGGACTAGCGGGAGCAATGAGCAGTTCTTC; J gene: TRBJ2-1; D gene: TRBD2; clone size: NA; V gene: TRBV19
CDR3 protein: CASREAGAGFIQYF; CDR3 DNA: TGTGCCAGCAGGGAAGCTGGGGCCGGTTTCATTCAGTACTTC; J gene: TRBJ2-4; D gene: NA; clone size: NA; V gene: TRBV28